One T cell receptor (beta chain) is described in this entry. Its antigen remains unidentified. The CDR3 extends over 14 amino acids. V dropped 5 bases and J dropped 10; count of bases not matched to a gene: 7. In germline, CDR1 is LGHNA, CDR2 YNFKEQ. These data belong to a study of cytomegalovirus exposure and HLA in healthy donors. Findings and limits, study-wide: Trimming of TCR beta V- and J-genes showed a link, identified in a later analysis, to a missense DCLRE1C variant. As immune exposure information, only CMV serostatus was available. According to an earlier analysis, most TCR beta V segments yielded productive rearrangements about 87% or about 30% of the time.

13 Jbeta primers and 60 Vbeta primers were used for the PCR. This table comes from immunoSEQ multiplex PCR, and its TCRdb copy is limited to in-frame clones, with some not included. The profile shows roughly 140,000 clones, about 85% of them singletons. Each donor's status was that of a healthy bone marrow donor. What was sequenced was PBMCs. The chain couples TRBV4-2 to TRBJ1-6; TRBD1 matches at 8 bases. This receptor was taken from a woman aged 18-29 years in good health and CMV-seronegative. This CDR3 reads CASSGQGGASPLHF. Written as DNA, the CDR3 is TGTGCCAGCAGCGGACAGGGTGGAGCCTCACCCCTCCACTTT.